This T cell receptor beta chain emerged from a study of beta chain features in type 1 diabetes. The table lists this clone with a few counts. Its specificity is unknown. A junction boundary mismatches the germline segment, possibly from a read error. Study-level points and caveats: The study found moderately but significantly shorter TCRB CDR3s in all four CD4+ subsets of Type 1 diabetes patients. Patients with type 1 diabetes showed fewer VDJ junction insertions and more deletions. The question left open here concerned HLA type influencing TCRB rearrangement.

Via CD45RO/CCR7/CD25/CD127/CD95/CD27, cells of the CD4+ naive, central memory, regulatory and stem cell-like memory subsets were sorted. Of the isolated RNA, all was reverse transcribed, and so the sequenced material was expressed TCRB transcripts. Produced via immunoSEQ multiplex PCR; TCRdb's table is partial and in-frame only. The sample shows about 210,000 clones, 9.5% to 13% of them seen only once. The source material was central memory CD4+ T cells from blood. This TCR was sampled from a young man in good health.

DNA of the CDR3: TGTGCTAGCAGCCGACAGGCGTACAATGAGCAGTTCTTC. It codes for CASSRQAYNEQFF. This chain joins TRBV7-7 and TRBJ2-1; tentatively, D is TRBD1 (6 bases). This CDR3 is built from 13 residues. Looked up from germline, CDR1 is SSHAT and CDR2 is FNYEAQ (reference sequence). Using reference TRBV7-7 and TRBJ2-1 for the parts outside the CDR3, the full variable domain is GAGVSQSPRYKVTKRGQDVTLRCDPISSHATLYWYQQALGQGPEFLTYFNYEAQPDKSGLPSDRFSAERPEGSISTLTIQRTEQRDSAMYRCASSRQAYNEQFFGPGTRLTVL.